There are a few counts of the clone carrying this T cell receptor (beta chain). Its antigen is unknown. This CDR3 region has 14 residues. CDR1 is MNHNS, CDR2 SASEGT, per germline. Trimming took off 5 bases at V and 5 bases at J, with 15 bases between the two ends. The data were obtained in a study of response to subunit inactivated influenza vaccine. Study observations and caveats: Authors suggested each seasonal influenza vaccination recruits few new T cells.

From the RT-PCR reads, TCRdb called clonotypes with MiXCR, one entry per CDR3 protein. The sample has 450,000 to 600,000 distinct CDR3 sequences; approximately 16% are singletons. This TCR came from a man aged 45 to 70 who received an inactivated influenza vaccine. The sample here was CD4+ T cells sorted from PBMCs, taken about 23 months after vaccination. This chain joins TRBV6-1 and TRBJ1-1; possible D gene TRBD1, 6 bases. This CDR3 is CASSRDTGRTEAFF. The DNA of the CDR3 is TGTGCCAGCAGTAGGGACACCGGGAGGACTGAAGCTTTCTTT.